This TCR beta chain was retrieved from a study of blood T cell repertoires in COVID-19. Background on the study: Whether acute or convalescent, the COVID-19 samples came from the United States, Italy and Spain. PBMCs, B-cell-depleted T cells, or T cells were the source of the cDNA or gDNA that made up the material.

The CDR3 totals 13 residues. Germline-derived CDR1 and CDR2 are SSHAT and FNYEAQ (reference sequence). There are a few counts of this clone. A junction end diverges from the germline sequence, so it may reflect a read error. Authors' analysis steps: Reference gene primer amplification gave nucleated cell count estimates. The method was immunoSEQ multiplex PCR; TCRdb's version includes in-frame clones alone and lacks a portion of them. V and J calls and clone size are as listed in that table; D and trimming were resolved from the DNA. Here the sample spans roughly 250,000 clones, approximately 84% being singletons.

The clonotype originates from a man over 45 with acute or convalescent COVID-19. The V call is TRBV7-7, the J call TRBJ1-1; tentative D call: TRBD1 (5 bases). The sequenced sample was peripheral blood. CDR3 amino acids: CASSLGQNTEAFF. CDR3 DNA sequence: TGTGCTAGCAGCTTAGGACAGAACACTGAAGCTTTCTTT.